Listed here are 27 T cell receptor beta chains from one sample, sequenced in a study of T cell responses to AZD1222 COVID-19 vaccine (dated by TCRdb to about 2021). The protocol used for the library was the immunoSEQ multiplex PCR assay. Imported from immuneACCESS, the table was reduced by TCRdb to in-frame sequences with V and J called. These copies leave out some clones; in studies compared against another copy, an unresolved V gene accounts for under half, and the cause of the remainder is not known. Present in this sample are under 200,000 clones, approximately 93% of which were seen just once. In total, the top ten clones hold roughly 3.8% of the sample. The sample's time point label, in plain terms: baseline before first vaccination. Sequences were derived from peripheral blood, sampled on day 0 of AZD1222 vaccination. These receptors were taken from an adult in good health.

About this clone itself: Distinct nucleotide sequences in the sample also encode this CDR3. The genes are TRBV18 and TRBJ1-1, with D possibly TRBD1 on 5 matching bases. V dropped 3 bases and J dropped 5 bases, with 10 bases sitting between them. The CDR3 length is 13 residues. CDR1 and CDR2 (germline): KGHSH, LQKENI. This CDR3 is CASSPGRGTEAFF. The CDR3 bases are TGTGCCAGCTCACCGGGACGCGGAACTGAAGCTTTCTTT.

The chain couples TRBV10-1 to TRBJ2-1; unclear D gene. CDR1 WNHNN and CDR2 SYGVQD come from the germline V gene (reference sequence). The CDR3 extends over 12 amino acids. Trimming took off 6 bases at V and 3 bases at J, with 6 bases between the two ends. CDR3 DNA: TGCGCCAGCAGCTCGGTCTACAATGAGCAGTTCTTC. Translating gives CASSSVYNEQFF.

The V call is TRBV27, the J call TRBJ2-1; either TRBD1 or TRBD2 may fit D (5 bases each). Germline loops: CDR1 MNHEY, CDR2 SMNVEV (reference sequence). CDR3 length equals 15 residues. The V and J ends lost 0 bases and 4 bases respectively, with 10 bases between them. The CDR3 here is CASSLSPGPYNEQFF. The CDR3 coding sequence is TGTGCCAGCAGTTTATCGCCGGGACCATACAATGAGCAGTTCTTC.

This clone occurred once. The chain recombines TRBV21-1 with TRBJ2-1; TRBD2 was called by the table and not checked on the DNA. TRBV21-1 is annotated as a pseudogene. CDR3 length: 14 amino acids. CDR3: CASSKSQTSAEQFF. CDR3 DNA sequence: TGTGCCAGCAGCAAATCACAAACTAGCGCAGAGCAGTTCTTC.

V is TRBV5-1 and J is TRBJ1-4, with a tentative D call TRBD1 (6 bases). The V gene lost 4 bases and the J gene lost 1 base, with 14 bases spanning the gap. This CDR3 is built from 16 residues. CDR1 is SGHRS and CDR2 is YFSETQ in the germline V gene. The DNA of the CDR3 is TGCGCCAGCAGCACGACAGGTTACTTAACTAATGAAAAACTGTTTTTT. Translation gives CASSTTGYLTNEKLFF.

The V and J genes are TRBV10-2 and TRBJ2-2; 7 nucleotides line up with TRBD2. Germline V gene data show CDR1 as WSHSY and CDR2 as SAAADI. The length of the CDR3 is 14 residues. Trimming at V came to 6 bases and at J to 5 bases, leaving 6 bases not matched to a gene. CDR3 sequence reads: CASSPGGLTGELFF. The CDR3 nucleotides read TGCGCCAGCAGCCCGGGAGGTTTGACCGGGGAGCTGTTTTTT.

V usage is TRBV11-3 and J usage is TRBJ2-7; unclear D gene. V was cut by 4 bases and J by 6 bases, with 13 bases left in between. This CDR3 has 13 residues. Germline values: CDR1 SGHNT, CDR2 YENEEA. The CDR3 spells CASSSRPRGEQYF. DNA of the CDR3: TGTGCCAGCAGCTCCCGGCCCAGAGGCGAGCAGTACTTC. The whole variable domain, remainder taken from reference TRBV11-3 and TRBJ2-7, is EAGVVQSPRYKIIEKKQPVAFWCNPISGHNTLYWYLQNLGQGPELLIRYENEEAVDDSQLPKDRFSAERLKGVDSTLKIQPAELGDSAVYLCASSSRPRGEQYFGPGTRLTVT.

This chain uses TRBV4-2 with TRBJ2-1, with D possibly being TRBD2 (6 bases). Germline V gene data show CDR1 as LGHNA and CDR2 as YNFKEQ. Trimming shortened V by 1 base and J by 8 bases, and 21 bases separated the two germline ends. The CDR3 is 17 amino acids. The DNA of the CDR3 is TGTGCCAGCAGCCAAGGGACCGACTATCGGGGGAGCGATGAGCAGTTCTTC. Its protein product is CASSQGTDYRGSDEQFF.

The J gene is TRBJ2-1, the V gene TRBV23-1; D call uncertain. TRBV23-1 is given ORF status, its function remaining uncertain. V lost 1 base to trimming and J lost 12 bases, with 19 bases between them. The CDR3 loop spans 15 amino acids. DNA for the CDR3: TGCGCCAGCAGTCAATTCTGCTGTTGGTCTCCCCCGCAGTTCTTC. Protein: CASSQFCCWSPPQFF.

V usage is TRBV9 and J usage is TRBJ1-1; possible D gene TRBD1, 5 bases. Germline V gives CDR1 SGDLS, CDR2 YYNGEE. Trimming removed 3 bases from V and 11 bases from J, with 14 bases in between. There are 12 residues in the CDR3. The CDR3: CASSGRQSMAFF. DNA of the CDR3: TGTGCCAGCAGCGGACGACAGAGTATGGCTTTCTTT. Full variable domain (remainder filled in from reference TRBV9 and TRBJ1-1): DSGVTQTPKHLITATGQRVTLRCSPRSGDLSVYWYQQSLDQGLQFLIQYYNGEERAKGNILERFSAQQFPDLHSELNLSSLELGDSALYFCASSGRQSMAFFGQGTRLTVV.

This chain connects TRBV6-5 to TRBJ1-5; tentatively, D is TRBD1 (5 bases). Germline-derived CDR1 and CDR2 are MNHEY and SVGAGI. V was pared by 6 bases and J by 1 base, with 13 bases between. The CDR3 has 15 residues. The CDR3 here is CASSPLGGSNQPQHF. In DNA, the CDR3 is TGTGCCAGCAGCCCCCTTGGGGGAAGCAATCAGCCCCAGCATTTT.

CDR3 residues: CASSLSQGNQPQHF. CDR3 sequence (DNA): TGTGCCAGCAGTCTGAGCCAGGGGAATCAGCCCCAGCATTTT. The rearrangement joins TRBV6-5 to TRBJ1-5; possibly TRBD1 for D (6 bases). V was cut by 5 bases and J by 4 bases, with 12 bases left in between. The germline V gene has CDR1 MNHEY and CDR2 SVGAGI. The CDR3 is 14 amino acids.

V usage is TRBV5-4 and J usage is TRBJ1-4; the match to TRBD1 covers 7 bases. CDR3 size: 15 residues. Germline CDR1 reads SGHNT; CDR2 reads YYREEE (reference sequence). V dropped 4 bases and J dropped 7; count of bases not matched to a gene: 10. As DNA, the CDR3 is TGTGCCAGCAGCCCACCGGGACAGAGGTCTGAAAAACTGTTTTTT. This codes for CASSPPGQRSEKLFF. Supplemented by reference TRBV5-4 and TRBJ1-4, the full variable domain reads ETGVTQSPTHLIKTRGQQVTLRCSSQSGHNTVSWYQQALGQGPQFIFQYYREEENGRGNFPPRFSGLQFPNYSSELNVNALELDDSALYLCASSPPGQRSEKLFFGSGTQLSVL.

The chain carries TRBV5-1 and TRBJ1-6, with D possibly matching TRBD1 (5 bases). V lost 4 bases to trimming and J lost 0 bases, with 11 bases between them. CDR3 length: 16 amino acids. CDR1 is SGHRS and CDR2 is YFSETQ in the germline V gene. This CDR3 reads CASSTSGSSYNSPLHF. The DNA for the CDR3 is TGCGCCAGCAGCACCTCAGGGAGCTCCTATAATTCACCCCTCCACTTT. The variable domain in full, completed from reference TRBV5-1 and TRBJ1-6, reads KAGVTQTPRYLIKTRGQQVTLSCSPISGHRSVSWYQQTPGQGLQFLFEYFSETQRNKGNFPGRFSGRQFSNSRSEMNVSTLELGDSALYLCASSTSGSSYNSPLHFGNGTRLTVT.

This clone has ten or more counts. The chain uses TRBV15 and TRBJ1-3; D is perhaps TRBD1 (5 bases). V was cut by 0 bases and J by 2 bases, with 8 bases left in between. Germline loops: CDR1 LNHNV, CDR2 YYDKDF (reference sequence). CDR3 length equals 15 residues. CDR3 loop: CATSRDRDPGNTIYF. For the CDR3, the DNA is TGTGCCACCAGCAGAGACAGGGATCCTGGAAACACCATATATTTT.

This chain joins TRBV5-1 and TRBJ2-5; possibly TRBD1 for D (6 bases). The CDR3 length is 14 residues. Looked up from germline, CDR1 is SGHRS and CDR2 is YFSETQ. Trimming took 6 bases from V and 0 from J, leaving 12 bases between them. The CDR3 DNA reads as TGCGCCAGCAAGAAGCAGGGGTACCAAGAGACCCAGTACTTC. Amino acid sequence: CASKKQGYQETQYF.

This clone was seen only once. The chain is built from TRBV7-2 and TRBJ2-3; 9 bases are shared with TRBD2. The CDR3 runs to 17 residues. V lost 2 bases, J lost 3 bases, and 9 bases stayed unmatched. Germline V gene lookup returns CDR1 SGHTA and CDR2 FQGNSA. CDR3 in amino acids: CASSLWSAGGRTDTQYF. The CDR3 region has the DNA TGTGCCAGCAGCTTATGGTCAGCGGGGGGCAGGACAGATACGCAGTATTTT.

This chain links TRBV7-9 with TRBJ1-6; weak D call: TRBD1 (5 bases). V lost 5 bases and J 7 bases, leaving 12 bases between the germline ends. The CDR3 extends over 14 amino acids. Looked up from germline, CDR1 is SEHNR and CDR2 is FQNEAQ (reference sequence). Here the CDR3 DNA reads TGTGCCAGCAGCCCGGGACCGACAAATTCACCCCTCCACTTT. Translation: CASSPGPTNSPLHF.

The gene calls are TRBV6-5 and TRBJ2-7; D is unclear. Trimming took off 2 bases at V and 2 bases at J, with 10 bases between the two ends. Germline V gene lookup returns CDR1 MNHEY and CDR2 SVGAGI. The CDR3 loop spans 14 amino acids. DNA of the CDR3: TGTGCCAGCAGTTACAATGGCGGCCCCTACGAGCAGTACTTC. It yields the protein CASSYNGGPYEQYF.

This chain links TRBV7-9 with TRBJ1-6; D is undetermined. CDR1 is SEHNR, CDR2 FQNEAQ, per germline (reference sequence). The CDR3 is made up of 15 amino acids. Trimming took off 7 bases at V and 10 bases at J, with 20 bases between the two ends. The CDR3 DNA sequence: TGTGCCAGCACCTTCGAGGAGCAGAGCGGCTCACCCCTCCACTTT. Translation: CASTFEEQSGSPLHF.

This clone has a single count. The J gene is TRBJ1-5, the V gene TRBV5-1; D is unclear. Germline V gene data show CDR1 as SGHRS and CDR2 as YFSETQ. This CDR3 has 14 amino acids. Trimming took 5 bases from V and 0 from J, leaving 9 bases between them. The CDR3 spells CASSPTNSNQPQHF. The CDR3 nucleotides read TGCGCCAGCAGTCCCACAAATAGCAATCAGCCCCAGCATTTT. The full variable domain, in which reference TRBV5-1 and TRBJ1-5 provide the parts outside the CDR3, is KAGVTQTPRYLIKTRGQQVTLSCSPISGHRSVSWYQQTPGQGLQFLFEYFSETQRNKGNFPGRFSGRQFSNSRSEMNVSTLELGDSALYLCASSPTNSNQPQHFGDGTRLSIL.

This chain connects TRBV7-9 to TRBJ2-5, with D possibly TRBD1 on 6 matching bases. Trimming took off 5 bases at V and 5 bases at J, with 18 bases between the two ends. The CDR3 length is 15 residues. Germline values: CDR1 SEHNR, CDR2 FQNEAQ (reference sequence). Here the CDR3 DNA reads TGTGCCAGCAGCCACGGGACAATCGAGGTGGAGACCCAGTACTTC. Translating it yields CASSHGTIEVETQYF.

This clone showed up just a few times. The V gene is TRBV6-5, the J gene TRBJ1-1; D perhaps matches TRBD1 (6 bases). CDR1 MNHEY and CDR2 SVGAGI come from the germline V gene. V lost 0 bases, J lost 1 base, and 9 bases lay in between. The CDR3 extends over 15 amino acids. The DNA for the CDR3 is TGTGCCAGCAGTTACTCCAGGGGCTCGAACACTGAAGCTTTCTTT. This gives the protein CASSYSRGSNTEAFF.

The J gene is TRBJ2-1, the V gene TRBV5-4, with 8 bases matching TRBD2. This CDR3 region has 15 residues. Germline V gene data show CDR1 as SGHNT and CDR2 as YYREEE (reference sequence). V shed 3 bases, J shed 2 bases, and the junction held 4 bases outside the gene matches. The CDR3 is CASSSSLAAYNEQFF. The CDR3 coding sequence is TGTGCCAGCAGCTCCTCACTAGCGGCCTACAATGAGCAGTTCTTC.

The chain couples TRBV5-6 to TRBJ2-7; 12 nucleotides align to TRBD2. The CDR3 covers 15 residues. Unmatched junction bases numbered 6, after V lost 4 bases and J lost 4 bases. Germline CDR1 is SGHDT and CDR2 is YYEEEE. The CDR3 sequence is CASSLRLAGVYEQYF. The CDR3 DNA reads TGTGCCAGCAGCCTACGACTAGCGGGAGTTTACGAGCAGTACTTC.

This rearrangement joins TRBV3-1 (or the pseudogene TRBV3-2) to TRBJ1-4; TRBD1 agrees at 8 bases. Germline V CDR1 and CDR2: LGHDT, YNNKEL (reference sequence). J was trimmed by 5 bases and V by 0 bases; bases with no gene match: 5. The CDR3 runs 16 residues. CDR3 protein: CASSQDMGTGNEKLFF. The DNA for the CDR3 is TGTGCCAGCAGCCAAGACATGGGGACAGGCAATGAAAAACTGTTTTTT.

This sequence joins TRBV2 and TRBJ1-6, with a possible D match to TRBD1 (5 bases). Germline CDR1 is SNHLY and CDR2 is FYNNEI. The CDR3 runs 19 residues. Trimming shortened V by 6 bases and J by 1 base, and 22 bases separated the two germline ends. CDR3 region: CASRPSPEAGRSYNSPLHF. The CDR3 DNA reads TGTGCCAGCAGGCCGTCCCCGGAGGCGGGGCGATCCTATAATTCACCCCTCCACTTT.